Following are 23 T cell receptor beta chains from one sample sequenced in a study of immune heterogeneity within non-small cell lung tumors. Bulk tumor genomic DNA was the template, and each sample received approximately 0.65 ug. Taken during surgery, several biopsies per primary tumor were spaced as far apart as possible within the tumor mass. Patients went through curative surgery, and their non-small cell lung cancer was untreated and newly diagnosed. A first 10-cycle multiplex round used 32 V-gene and 13 J-gene primers on TCR beta CDR3. TCRdb itself ran the multiplex PCR reads through MiXCR, one entry per CDR3 protein. The sample includes around 21,000 distinct CDR3 sequences, about 29% of them seen just once. The source material was lung tumor tissue. All receptors derive from a man aged 40-49 years with non-small cell lung cancer.

The CDR3 nucleotides read TGTGCCAGCAGCCCCGGGACAGCAAGTGAAAAACTGTTTTTT. It is translated as CASSPGTASEKLFF. The rearrangement links TRBV9 to TRBJ1-4; TRBD1 matches 7 bases. CDR3 length equals 14 residues. V shed 4 bases, J shed 7 bases, and the junction held 7 bases outside the gene matches. Germline V CDR1 and CDR2: SGDLS, YYNGEE.

This clonotype was seen at least ten times. The chain combines TRBV10-3 with TRBJ2-2; D may be TRBD2 (6 bases). CDR3 size: 12 residues. CDR1 and CDR2 from the germline V gene are ENHRY and SYGVKD. V lost 8 bases and J 7 bases, leaving 11 bases between the germline ends. CDR3 coding DNA: TGTGCCATCTCTCAGGGAGGCGGGGAGCTGTTTTTT. Protein: CAISQGGGELFF.

Ten or more counts support this clonotype. This CDR3 reads CASTWGEGDSPLHF. DNA for the CDR3: TGTGCCAGCACATGGGGCGAAGGGGATTCACCCCTCCACTTT. V gene TRBV6-1 combines with J gene TRBJ1-6, with D maybe TRBD1 (5 bases). V was cut by 7 bases and J by 8 bases, with 15 bases left in between. Germline V gene lookup returns CDR1 MNHNS and CDR2 SASEGT. There are 14 residues in the CDR3.

This clonotype was seen only a few times. V gene TRBV19 combines with J gene TRBJ2-1, with 7 bases fitting TRBD2. Germline assignment: CDR1 LNHDA and CDR2 SQIVND (reference sequence). The V segment lost 5 bases and the J segment 3 bases; nucleotides outside the gene matches: 7. This CDR3 is built from 15 residues. The CDR3 DNA follows: TGTGCCAGTAGTTGGTCTAGCGGTCTCTACAATGAGCAGTTCTTC. Translation: CASSWSSGLYNEQFF.

As for this clonotype: Being one base from a much bigger clone, this may be a read error. The chain joins TRBV12-3 or TRBV12-4 to TRBJ2-7; D remains unclear. This CDR3 spans 14 amino acids. CDR3 sequence (DNA): TGTGCCAGCAGTTTAGCGCGGAAGGTGTACGAGAAGTACTTC. Translating it yields CASSLARKVYEKYF.

Many counts were recorded for this clonotype. The genes are TRBV6-1 and TRBJ1-5; 7 bases agree with TRBD1. CDR3 length equals 14 residues. The J segment lost 1 base and the V segment lost 8 bases, leaving 5 bases of the junction unmatched. Looked up from germline, CDR1 is MNHNS and CDR2 is SASEGT. CDR3 protein: CASAPGGSNQPQHF. The CDR3 bases are TGTGCCAGCGCACCAGGGGGAAGCAATCAGCCCCAGCATTTT.

At least ten counts were recorded for this clonotype. This rearrangement joins TRBV5-6 to TRBJ2-7, with TRBD2 identical over 7 bases. CDR1 and CDR2 from the germline V gene are SGHDT and YYEEEE. Trimming took 3 bases from V and 4 from J; bases not matched to a gene: 7. The CDR3 has 14 residues. CDR3 DNA: TGTGCCAGCAGCTCCACCCTTAGCGGGTACGAGCAGTACTTC. Translation: CASSSTLSGYEQYF.

Turning to this clonotype: A single base separates this from a much larger clone, so it may be a read error. J is TRBJ1-2 and V is TRBV2; no clear D gene. V lost 10 bases, J lost 4 bases, and 19 bases lay in between. This CDR3 comprises 14 residues. Germline assignment: CDR1 SNHLY and CDR2 FYNNEI. The CDR3 bases are TGTGCCACCAATCAGGATCTGGGAAGCTATGGCTACACCTTC. It is translated as CATNQDLGSYGYTF.

As to this clonotype: A much larger clone differs by one base, so this may be a read error. The chain combines TRBV20-1 with TRBJ2-3; 8 positions match TRBD1. V lost 7 bases to trimming and J lost 4 bases; unmatched junction nucleotides: 10. CDR1 and CDR2 from the germline V gene are DFQATT and SNEGSKA (reference sequence). The CDR3 loop spans 14 amino acids. This chain's CDR3 is CSDVQGAGADTQYF. The CDR3 DNA reads as TGCAGTGATGTGCAGGGGGCGGGCGCAGATACGCAGTATTTT.

The J gene is TRBJ2-1, the V gene TRBV20-1; TRBD2 matches at 10 bases. V lost 5 bases, J lost 8 bases, and 9 bases stayed unmatched. CDR1 is DFQATT, CDR2 SNEGSKA, per germline (reference sequence). CDR3 length equals 14 residues. CDR3 in DNA: TGCAGTGCTCTTACTAGCGGGAAATCCGATGAGCAGTTCTTC. Amino acids: CSALTSGKSDEQFF.

Points on this clonotype: This may arise from a read error, as a much more abundant clone is one base away. This sequence joins TRBV5-1 and TRBJ2-7, with unresolved D. The CDR3 is made up of 14 amino acids. In germline, CDR1 is SGHRS, CDR2 YFSETQ. The CDR3 region is CASSLTSFFYGQYF. In nucleotides, the CDR3 is TGCGCCAGCAGCTTGACTTCGTTCTTCTACGGGCAGTACTTC.

As concerns this clonotype: One base away lies a much larger clone, so this may be a sequencing read error. In this CDR3 the conserved last residue, phenylalanine or tryptophan, is missing, so a read error is likely. The rearrangement links TRBV6-2 or TRBV6-3 to TRBJ2-7; D possibly corresponds to TRBD1 (6 bases). The V gene lost 4 bases and the J gene lost 4 bases, with 20 bases spanning the gap. There are 16 residues in the CDR3. The germline gives CDR1 MNHEY, CDR2 SVGEGT. The CDR3 DNA follows: TGTGCCAGCAGTTCCCCTCTTAGAGGGGGTAAGTACGAGCAGTACCTC. It translates to CASSSPLRGGKYEQYL.

The V call is TRBV5-1, the J call TRBJ2-1, with D uncertain. CDR1 SGHRS and CDR2 YFSETQ come from the germline V gene. This CDR3 region has 11 residues. Trimming took 2 bases from V and 8 from J, leaving 5 bases between them. The CDR3 nucleotides read TGCGCCAGCAGCTTATCTTATGAGCAGTTCTTC. As protein: CASSLSYEQFF.

In this sample, this clonotype turned up many times. This chain connects TRBV7-2 to TRBJ2-7; tentatively, D is TRBD1 or TRBD2 (7 bases each). Germline V lookup: CDR1 SGHTA, CDR2 FQGNSA. There are 17 residues in the CDR3. Trimming shortened V by 1 base and J by 0 bases, and 16 bases separated the two germline ends. The CDR3 is CASSLGNKRDSSYEQYF. DNA of the CDR3: TGTGCCAGCAGCTTAGGAAATAAGCGGGACAGCTCCTACGAGCAGTACTTC.

By sample fraction, this clonotype is medium-sized. This chain joins TRBV6-2 or TRBV6-3 and TRBJ1-1; possible D gene TRBD1, 5 bases. Germline-derived CDR1 and CDR2 are MNHEY and SVGEGT. This CDR3 has 14 amino acids. V lost 5 bases and J 5 bases, leaving 15 bases between the germline ends. CDR3 nucleotides: TGTGCCAGCAGTGGCGAGACAGAGAGGACTGAAGCTTTCTTT. Translation gives CASSGETERTEAFF.

There are a few counts of this clonotype. The V gene is TRBV6-1, the J gene TRBJ2-5; D may be TRBD2 (6 bases). This CDR3 region has 15 residues. V shed 1 base and J shed 5 bases, with 14 bases lying between them. Germline V gene lookup returns CDR1 MNHNS and CDR2 SASEGT. CDR3 protein: CASSEGAVRGETQYF. The CDR3 region has the DNA TGTGCCAGCAGTGAAGGGGCAGTCCGGGGGGAGACCCAGTACTTC.

This clonotype has a count of ten or more. The chain has TRBV6-1 and TRBJ2-1, with D unclear. Per germline, CDR1 MNHNS and CDR2 SASEGT. V shed 4 bases and J shed 10 bases, with 8 bases lying between them. The CDR3 sequence is 11 residues long. The CDR3 reads CASSGPREQFF. The CDR3 DNA reads TGTGCCAGCAGTGGCCCTAGAGAGCAGTTCTTC.

Concerning this clonotype itself: It may be a read error: a sequence one base away is much more abundant. This chain connects TRBV2 to TRBJ1-2; D not certain. Trimming pared 11 bases from V and 6 bases from J, leaving 19 bases between. Germline CDR1 SNHLY, CDR2 FYNNEI. The CDR3 covers 13 residues. The CDR3: CAGAPGEGNGYTF. The DNA of the CDR3 is TGTGCCGGAGCCCCCGGGGAAGGGAATGGCTACACCTTC.

The V call is TRBV9, the J call TRBJ2-3; D gene uncertain. V lost 4 bases and J lost 5, with 11 bases in between. The length of the CDR3 is 13 residues. The germline V gene has CDR1 SGDLS and CDR2 YYNGEE. The CDR3 DNA reads as TGTGCCAGCAGCCTAAACTCGGGAGATACGCAGTATTTT. Amino acid sequence: CASSLNSGDTQYF.

This clonotype has only a few counts. The V and J genes are TRBV2 and TRBJ2-1, with unresolved D. The CDR3 has 14 residues. Trimming took off 7 bases at V and 3 bases at J, with 13 bases between the two ends. Per germline, CDR1 SNHLY and CDR2 FYNNEI. This CDR3 is CASKSDVSYNEQFF. For the CDR3, the DNA is TGTGCCAGCAAAAGCGACGTGAGCTACAATGAGCAGTTCTTC. Full variable domain (missing parts from reference TRBV2 and TRBJ2-1): EPEVTQTPSHQVTQMGQEVILRCVPISNHLYFYWYRQILGQKVEFLVSFYNNEISEKSEIFDDQFSVERPDGSNFTLKIRSTKLEDSAMYFCASKSDVSYNEQFFGPGTRLTVL.

This chain joins TRBV27 and TRBJ1-1; 8 bases are shared with TRBD1. The CDR3 totals 16 residues. In germline, CDR1 is MNHEY, CDR2 SMNVEV (reference sequence). Trimming cost V 5 bases and J 5 bases; bases outside gene matches: 13. The CDR3 DNA reads as TGTGCCAGCAGTCTACGGGGGGTCAGGGGGCTAACTGAAGCTTTCTTT. It encodes CASSLRGVRGLTEAFF.

In this sample, this clonotype turned up a few times. The chain uses TRBV6-2 or TRBV6-3 and TRBJ2-1, with 8 bases identical to TRBD2. The germline gives CDR1 MNHEY, CDR2 SVGEGT. Trimming removed 0 bases from V and 4 bases from J; junction bases left unmatched: 8. CDR3 length: 17 amino acids. CDR3 DNA: TGTGCCAGCAGTTACTCCCCTCCGGGAGGGCTATACAATGAGCAGTTCTTC. Protein sequence: CASSYSPPGGLYNEQFF.

This clonotype was observed at least ten times. The V and J genes are TRBV7-2 and TRBJ1-4; tentative D call: TRBD1 (5 bases). CDR1 and CDR2 from the germline V gene are SGHTA and FQGNSA. CDR3 length: 13 amino acids. The V end was cut by 6 bases, the J end by 14 bases, with 19 bases between. The CDR3 protein is CASSARAGPGLFF. The CDR3 DNA reads TGTGCCAGCAGTGCAAGAGCGGGACCTGGGCTGTTTTTT.